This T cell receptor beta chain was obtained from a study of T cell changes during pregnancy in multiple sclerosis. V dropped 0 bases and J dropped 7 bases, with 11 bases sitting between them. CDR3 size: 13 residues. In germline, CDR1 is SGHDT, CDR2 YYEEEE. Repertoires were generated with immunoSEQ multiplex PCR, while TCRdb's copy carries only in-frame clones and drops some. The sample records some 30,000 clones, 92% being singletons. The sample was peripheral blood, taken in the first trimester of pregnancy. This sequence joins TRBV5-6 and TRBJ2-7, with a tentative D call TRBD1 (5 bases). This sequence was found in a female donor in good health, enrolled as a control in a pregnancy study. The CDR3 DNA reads TGTGCCAGCAGCTTGGCAATCAGGGATGAGCAGTACTTC. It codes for CASSLAIRDEQYF.